This T cell receptor beta chain was observed in a study of blood T cells in healthy people across ages. General study results and limits: Changes seen in expanded clonotypes were possibly confounded by donor CMV status left unknown.

Investigators took approximately 9.4 milliliters of peripheral blood from every donor. This clonotype was found a few times. Its antigen is not known. A second PCR, run for roughly 7 to 11 cycles, used a sample-barcoded 5' primer plus a J-beta primer mix. From the 5' RACE reads, TCRdb called clonotypes with MiXCR, one entry per CDR3 protein. The sample contains approximately 800,000 distinct CDR3 sequences, 20% to 25% of which appear only once. V gave up 2 bases and J gave up 1 base, with 15 bases separating them. CDR1 and CDR2 (germline): SGHRS, YFSETQ. The CDR3 length is 17 residues. These data were also filed under a second study, of T cells of mothers and their children. In that study: Six or seven children and their three healthy Caucasian mothers were the donors. Mothers gave over 8.5 million TCR beta CDR3 reads each, and children roughly 3 million each.

Sequencing was performed on blood. This chain joins TRBV5-1 and TRBJ2-2, with D possibly being TRBD2 (6 bases). The receptor's source is a boy under 18 in good health. The CDR3 DNA follows: TGCGCCAGCAGCTTCCCTTTAGCGGAGGGGAACACCGGGGAGCTGTTTTTT. Amino acids: CASSFPLAEGNTGELFF.